These 9 T cell receptor beta chains share one sample of origin, sequenced in a study of blood T cells in healthy people across ages. Next came a second PCR, run for about 6 to 11 cycles, which used a sample-barcoded 5' primer along with a J-beta primer mix. TCRdb ran MiXCR on the 5' RACE reads and lists one entry per CDR3 protein. This sample has under 2 million distinct CDR3 sequences, with around 35% found just once. Sequencing input: blood. Receptors were obtained from a woman aged 25 to 39 in good health.

The sample holds a few counts of this clonotype. CDR3 residues: CASSVYGRTGANVLTF. The CDR3 nucleotides are TGTGCCAGCAGCGTCTACGGGAGGACTGGGGCCAACGTCCTGACTTTC. The rearrangement uses TRBV7-2 and TRBJ2-6; 7 nucleotides line up with TRBD2. The CDR3 runs 16 residues. Germline CDR1 and CDR2: SGHTA and FQGNSA. J was trimmed by 2 bases and V by 5 bases; bases with no gene match: 6. The variable domain in full, with the rest retrieved from reference TRBV7-2 and TRBJ2-6, is GAGVSQSPSNKVTEKGKDVELRCDPISGHTALYWYRQSLGQGLEFLIYFQGNSAPDKSGLPSDRFSAERTGGSVSTLTIQRTQQEDSAVYLCASSVYGRTGANVLTFGAGSRLTVL.

Points on this clonotype: An end of the junction does not agree with germline; a read error may underlie this. The chain uses TRBV20-1 and TRBJ2-6; D is ambiguous. The germline CDR1 and CDR2 sequences are DFQATT and SNEGSKA (reference sequence). The CDR3 consists of 15 residues. For the CDR3, the DNA is TGCAGTGCTAGAAAGTTAGGCTCTAGGGCCAACGTCCTGACTTTC. Its protein product is CSARKLGSRANVLTF.

The rearrangement joins TRBV9 to TRBJ2-5; no firm D call. This CDR3 is 14 amino acids long. In germline, CDR1 is SGDLS, CDR2 YYNGEE. V was shortened by 0 bases and J by 3 bases, with 9 bases between the two germline ends. CDR3 residues: CASSVGSREETQYF. The DNA for the CDR3 is TGTGCCAGCAGCGTAGGGTCGAGAGAAGAGACCCAGTACTTC.

This clonotype was seen repeatedly, ten times or more. The rearrangement joins TRBV4-1 to TRBJ2-7, with 10 bases matching TRBD1. CDR1 and CDR2 (germline): MGHRA, YSYEKL. J was trimmed by 3 bases and V by 3 bases; bases with no gene match: 2. The CDR3 sequence is 14 residues long. CDR3 residues: CASSQGQGIYEQYF. CDR3 bases: TGCGCCAGCAGCCAGGGACAGGGGATCTACGAGCAGTACTTC.

The chain is built from TRBV30 and TRBJ1-5; 8 bases line up with TRBD1. This CDR3 spans 15 amino acids. The V gene end was trimmed by 8 bases and the J gene end by 6 bases; junction bases not matched to a gene: 15. Germline CDR1 GTSNPN, CDR2 SVGIG (reference sequence). The CDR3 nucleotides read TGTGCCGCGATCTCAAAAACAGGGGGTAGTCAGCCCCAGCATTTT. This translates into CAAISKTGGSQPQHF.

This clonotype was detected only a few times. V gene TRBV7-6 combines with J gene TRBJ2-2, with D possibly TRBD2 on 7 matching bases. The CDR3 runs 17 residues. Germline V lookup: CDR1 SGHVS, CDR2 FNYEAQ. V lost 5 bases and J 1 base, leaving 17 bases between the germline ends. CDR3 bases: TGTGCCAGCAGCCGCGTCGGGGGGCAGAGGAACACCGGGGAGCTGTTTTTT. Translating it yields CASSRVGGQRNTGELFF.

This chain links TRBV4-1 with TRBJ1-2; TRBD1 is a possible D gene (6 bases). The V gene's germline CDR1 is MGHRA and CDR2 YSYEKL. The CDR3 runs 18 residues. V was trimmed by 4 bases and J by 6 bases, leaving 27 bases between them. The CDR3 DNA reads TGCGCCAGCAGCCCTCAGCACCACAGGGTGGGAAAAGACCATGGCTACACCTTC. Protein: CASSPQHHRVGKDHGYTF.

This clonotype showed up just a few times. For the CDR3, the DNA is TGTGCCAGCAGCTTATCAAATGGGCGGTGGTATTTT. Amino acid sequence: CASSLSNGRWYF. V usage is TRBV7-6 and J usage is TRBJ2-3; unclear D gene. This CDR3 is 12 amino acids long. The germline V gene has CDR1 SGHVS and CDR2 FNYEAQ. Trimming removed 2 bases from V and 14 bases from J, with 14 bases in between.

This clonotype appeared a few times. This chain uses TRBV7-8 with TRBJ2-5, with D unclear. The V and J ends lost 0 bases and 4 bases respectively, with 12 bases between them. CDR1 is SGHVS, CDR2 FQNEAQ, per germline. CDR3 length equals 15 residues. The CDR3 is CASSLAVVGGETQYF. CDR3 nucleotides: TGTGCCAGCAGCTTAGCTGTGGTCGGCGGAGAGACCCAGTACTTC.